Each of the 25 T cell receptor beta chains below was sequenced from the same sample in a study of blood T cell repertoires in COVID-19. Assay: immunoSEQ multiplex PCR; the TCRdb copy retains only in-frame clones and omits some. The table shows around 230,000 clones, with roughly four fifths occurring only once. Source material: PBMCs or T cells enriched from blood (not recorded which). The receptors were gathered from a man aged 35 to 55 who had recovered from COVID-19.

This sequence joins TRBV19 and TRBJ2-1; D gene ambiguous. V was cut by 2 bases and J by 0 bases, with 14 bases left in between. This CDR3 is 17 amino acids long. Germline lookup yields CDR1 LNHDA and CDR2 SQIVND (reference sequence). CDR3 DNA sequence: TGTGCCAGTAGTATACGGGTCGCGGTTTACTCCTACAATGAGCAGTTCTTC. Its protein is CASSIRVAVYSYNEQFF.

The chain combines TRBV7-1 with TRBJ2-6, with TRBD1 as a possible D gene (5 bases). TRBV7-1 is given ORF status, its function remaining uncertain. Trimming pared 5 bases from V and 9 bases from J, leaving 26 bases between. This CDR3 is 18 amino acids long. In DNA, the CDR3 is TGTGCCAGCAGCAACTTACCTCACGAGGACAAAGTCGGCAACGTCCTGACTTTC. This codes for CASSNLPHEDKVGNVLTF.

The J gene is TRBJ1-5, the V gene TRBV11-2, with 8 nucleotides matching TRBD1. The CDR3 has 15 amino acids. With V trimmed by 5 bases and J by 7 bases, 10 bases remained unmatched. The germline CDR1 and CDR2 sequences are SGHAT and FQNNGV. CDR3 bases: TGTGCCAGCAGCCTCGACAGGGGCTGGGGGCAGCCCCAGCATTTT. Protein sequence: CASSLDRGWGQPQHF.

This clone came up once. Other DNA sequences from this sample encode an identical CDR3 as well. DNA of the CDR3: TGCAGTGCGAGCAACTATGGCTACACCTTC. It translates to CSASNYGYTF. V usage is TRBV20-1 and J usage is TRBJ1-2; D gene uncertain. CDR3 length: 10 amino acids. Germline CDR1 is DFQATT and CDR2 is SNEGSKA (reference sequence). V lost 6 bases, J lost 2 bases, and 4 bases lay in between.

The chain links TRBV15 to TRBJ2-3; 7 positions agree with TRBD2. Per germline, CDR1 LNHNV and CDR2 YYDKDF (reference sequence). Unmatched junction bases numbered 14, after V lost 5 bases and J lost 3 bases. This CDR3 comprises 17 residues. CDR3 DNA sequence: TGTGCCACCAGCCCTCTTGGGGGGGGAATGGGAACAGATACGCAGTATTTT. Translated, it gives CATSPLGGGMGTDTQYF.

The chain carries TRBV19 and TRBJ1-2; D not certain. The germline V gene has CDR1 LNHDA and CDR2 SQIVND (reference sequence). The CDR3 spans 14 residues. V lost 6 bases and J lost 4, with 15 bases in between. CDR3: CASSFGSTAYGYTF. CDR3 bases: TGTGCCAGTAGCTTTGGCAGTACCGCCTATGGCTACACCTTC.

The CDR3 DNA reads TGTGCCAGCAGCCGAATCATTCTAGCGGGGGTCCCCCAGGACACCGGGGAGCTGTTTTTT. Translation: CASSRIILAGVPQDTGELFF. This chain links TRBV3-1 (or the pseudogene TRBV3-2) with TRBJ2-2; 10 positions agree with TRBD2. Germline V gene lookup returns CDR1 LGHDT and CDR2 YNNKEL (reference sequence). CDR3 size: 20 residues. After removal of 4 bases from V and 3 bases from J, the junction contained 17 bases not matched to a gene.

Many counts were recorded for this clone. The CDR3 nucleotides are TGTGCCAGCAGCCAAGCCGGGGCTGAAGCTTTCTTT. The encoded protein is CASSQAGAEAFF. The chain uses TRBV3-1 (or the pseudogene TRBV3-2) and TRBJ1-1, with no clear D. V was clipped by 1 base and J by 6 bases, with 6 bases between them. This CDR3 region has 12 residues. The germline CDR1 and CDR2 sequences are LGHDT and YNNKEL (reference sequence).

This rearrangement joins TRBV29-1 to TRBJ2-1; D is perhaps TRBD2 (6 bases). Germline values: CDR1 SQVTM, CDR2 ANQGSEA. The length of the CDR3 is 16 residues. Trimming took 1 base from V and 7 from J, leaving 20 bases between them. In DNA form, the CDR3 reads TGCAGCGTTGAAGGGGGACTCACGGCAATGCAAAATGAGCAGTTCTTC. It yields the protein CSVEGGLTAMQNEQFF.

This rearrangement joins TRBV3-1 (or the pseudogene TRBV3-2) to TRBJ1-1, with a tentative D call TRBD1 (6 bases). Germline V gene sequence: CDR1 LGHDT, CDR2 YNNKEL (reference sequence). CDR3 length equals 14 residues. The germline V and J ends were trimmed by 6 bases and 4 bases, with 15 bases remaining between them. The CDR3 spells CASRTQGRGTEAFF. CDR3 bases: TGTGCCAGCAGAACACAGGGTCGGGGCACTGAAGCTTTCTTT.

The CDR3 DNA sequence: TGTGCCAGCAGTTGGGACAGGGGCCCCGATTCACCCCTCCACTTT. Translating it yields CASSWDRGPDSPLHF. This chain joins TRBV6-5 and TRBJ1-6; 10 bases are a match to TRBD1. This CDR3 comprises 15 residues. Germline CDR1 and CDR2: MNHEY and SVGAGI. V trimming: 4 bases; J trimming: 8 bases; junction bases outside the gene matches: 5.

The chain employs TRBV7-3 and TRBJ2-7; 8 bases align to TRBD2. The CDR3 length is 15 residues. V lost 5 bases and J lost 3; bases outside the gene matches: 9. CDR1 and CDR2 (germline): SGHTA, FQGTGA. DNA of the CDR3: TGTGCCAGCAGCACCCTAGGCACTAGCGGCTACGAGCAGTACTTC. This gives the protein CASSTLGTSGYEQYF.

V is TRBV2 and J is TRBJ1-2, with D possibly matching TRBD1 (5 bases). The CDR3 length is 15 residues. V lost 2 bases and J 3 bases, leaving 13 bases between the germline ends. Germline V gene sequence: CDR1 SNHLY, CDR2 FYNNEI. CDR3: CASSETQGTYYGYTF. CDR3 nucleotides: TGTGCCAGCAGTGAAACCCAGGGAACCTACTATGGCTACACCTTC.

The chain links TRBV5-1 to TRBJ1-1; 12 nucleotides align to TRBD1. Germline V gene sequence: CDR1 SGHRS, CDR2 YFSETQ. Unmatched junction bases numbered 11, after V lost 7 bases and J lost 7 bases. The CDR3 sequence is 15 residues long. DNA for the CDR3: TGCGCCAGCCACACCACCGGGACAGGGGGCAGTGAAGCTTTCTTT. Its translation: CASHTTGTGGSEAFF.

The rearrangement links TRBV19 to TRBJ1-6; 7 nucleotides line up with TRBD1. V shed 7 bases, J shed 7 bases, and the junction held 13 bases outside the gene matches. The V gene's germline CDR1 is LNHDA and CDR2 SQIVND (reference sequence). The CDR3 loop spans 16 amino acids. The CDR3, as DNA: TGTGCCAGTACCCTCCGGGACAGATATCTAAATTCACCCCTCCACTTT. Its protein product is CASTLRDRYLNSPLHF.

In its sample, this clone was seen a few times. The V and J genes are TRBV6-5 and TRBJ2-1; 10 bases are a match to TRBD2. This CDR3 spans 15 amino acids. J gave up 4 bases and V 6 bases, and 6 bases lay outside the gene matches. In germline, CDR1 is MNHEY, CDR2 SVGAGI. The DNA for the CDR3 is TGTGCCAGCAGCCCGGGACTAGCGCTTTACAATGAGCAGTTCTTC. The encoded protein is CASSPGLALYNEQFF.

The genes are TRBV7-3 and TRBJ2-3; no reliable D call. V gave up 1 base and J gave up 2 bases, with 10 bases separating them. Germline CDR1 and CDR2: SGHTA and FQGTGA. The CDR3 is 15 amino acids. CDR3 amino acids: CASSLSGIHTDTQYF. In DNA form, the CDR3 reads TGTGCCAGCAGCTTAAGCGGAATACACACAGATACGCAGTATTTT.

J is TRBJ2-1 and V is TRBV19, with 13 bases that match TRBD2. Per germline, CDR1 LNHDA and CDR2 SQIVND (reference sequence). Trimming removed 3 bases from V and 4 bases from J; junction bases left unmatched: 6. The CDR3 is 17 amino acids. CDR3 DNA: TGTGCCAGTAGTATGGAAATGACTAGCGGGGGGTACAATGAGCAGTTCTTC. Translating gives CASSMEMTSGGYNEQFF.

This sequence joins TRBV3-1 (or the pseudogene TRBV3-2) and TRBJ1-6; 9 bases line up with TRBD1. Germline V gene data show CDR1 as LGHDT and CDR2 as YNNKEL (reference sequence). With V trimmed by 4 bases and J by 6 bases, 7 bases remained unmatched. The CDR3 totals 16 residues. The chain's CDR3 is CASSRGQGIGNSPLHF. For the CDR3, the DNA is TGTGCCAGCAGCCGAGGACAGGGGATTGGTAATTCACCCCTCCACTTT.

The chain combines TRBV5-1 with TRBJ2-3; 7 positions agree with TRBD1. The CDR3 has 12 amino acids. V trimming: 4 bases; J trimming: 6 bases; junction bases outside the gene matches: 2. Germline values: CDR1 SGHRS, CDR2 YFSETQ. In DNA, the CDR3 is TGCGCCAGCAGCGTGACAGGGGATACGCAGTATTTT. This translates into CASSVTGDTQYF.

This clone was seen a single time. The genes are TRBV24-1 and TRBJ1-5, with 7 bases aligning to TRBD1. This CDR3 is 13 amino acids long. The V segment lost 2 bases and the J segment 12 bases; nucleotides outside the gene matches: 6. Looked up from germline, CDR1 is KGHDR and CDR2 is SFDVKD. This CDR3 reads CATSDSDRPIQHF. The DNA for the CDR3 is TGTGCCACCAGTGATTCGGACAGGCCCATCCAGCATTTT.

The chain is built from TRBV28 and TRBJ2-7; D unresolved. CDR3 length equals 12 residues. The germline V gene encodes CDR1 MDHEN and CDR2 SYDVKM. V was clipped by 4 bases and J by 2 bases, with 6 bases between them. CDR3 bases: TGTGCCAGCAGTTCTCCGGCCTACGAGCAGTACTTC. This encodes CASSSPAYEQYF.

This clone appeared a few times. V is TRBV9 and J is TRBJ1-1; possibly TRBD1 for D (6 bases). The CDR3 is made up of 13 amino acids. Germline V gives CDR1 SGDLS, CDR2 YYNGEE. Trimming took 4 bases from V and 8 from J, leaving 15 bases between them. This CDR3 reads CASSSYIGGEAFF. The CDR3 bases are TGTGCCAGCAGCTCGTACATTGGGGGCGAAGCTTTCTTT.

This chain links TRBV9 with TRBJ2-7; D unresolved. Germline V gene sequence: CDR1 SGDLS, CDR2 YYNGEE. The CDR3 loop spans 14 amino acids. Trimming left V 6 bases short and J 1 base short, with 14 bases between. For the CDR3, the DNA is TGTGCCAGCACTCCCACTGCGGATTCCTACGAGCAGTACTTC. This gives the protein CASTPTADSYEQYF.

The chain couples TRBV30 to TRBJ2-3, with a weak D call TRBD1 (8 bases). In germline, CDR1 is GTSNPN, CDR2 SVGIG (reference sequence). The CDR3 covers 18 residues. Trimming removed 4 bases at V and 11 bases at J, with 34 bases between. This CDR3 is CAWIPPAGGGRSQGRQYF. The DNA of the CDR3 is TGTGCCTGGATTCCACCGGCAGGGGGCGGGAGAAGCCAGGGGAGGCAGTATTTT.